This TCR beta chain was sequenced for a study of T cell responses to AZD1222 COVID-19 vaccine. General study results and limits: Repertoires were sampled only after the peak T cell response. Donors were chiefly white British, with a greater number of females, and clonal diversity was perhaps underestimated. Spike regions recognized by vaccine-associated CD4 TCRs spanned the protein, led by 160-218 and 743-854. Only 5 or 6 people who got AZD1222 tested seropositive at baseline.

About this clone itself: The antigen remains unidentified.

Clones were sequenced by immunoSEQ multiplex PCR, and TCRdb holds only the in-frame ones, with some missing. The data contain some 150,000 clones, 85% to 95% of them singletons. CDR1 and CDR2 from the germline V gene are SEHNR and FQNEAQ (reference sequence). This CDR3 spans 14 amino acids. Trimming took 5 bases from V and 10 from J; bases not matched to a gene: 12. This sequence was found in an adult in good health. This specimen was peripheral blood, taken on day 0 of MenACWY control vaccination. This sequence joins TRBV7-9 and TRBJ2-5, with 8 nucleotides matching TRBD1. This CDR3 is CASSLGQGAKSQYF. CDR3 in DNA: TGTGCCAGCAGCCTCGGGCAGGGGGCGAAGAGCCAGTACTTC. The whole variable domain, remainder taken from reference TRBV7-9 and TRBJ2-5, is DTGVSQNPRHKITKRGQNVTFRCDPISEHNRLYWYRQTLGQGPEFLTYFQNEAQLEKSRLLSDRFSAERPKGSFSTLEIQRTEQGDSAMYLCASSLGQGAKSQYFGPGTRLLVL.